This TCR beta chain was obtained from a study of blood T cell repertoires in COVID-19. Cohort 3 recovered donors had two negative PCRs, clearance, or symptom resolution. V trimming: 4 bases; J trimming: 3 bases; junction bases outside the gene matches: 6. The CDR3 loop spans 16 amino acids. CDR1 is LGHDT and CDR2 is YNNKEL in the germline V gene (reference sequence). Method: immunoSEQ multiplex PCR; TCRdb's copy keeps in-frame clones and lacks some. The sample lists under 200,000 clones, under 90% occurring once. V and J are TRBV3-1 (or the pseudogene TRBV3-2) and TRBJ1-5; 10 nucleotides match TRBD1. The sequenced sample consisted of PBMCs or T cells enriched from blood (not recorded which). The TCR comes from a man in his fifties or sixties who had recovered from COVID-19. The CDR3 DNA reads TGTGCCAGCAGCCCATGGGACAGGGGAAACAATCAGCCCCAGCATTTT. Its translation: CASSPWDRGNNQPQHF.